One and the same sample provided the 21 T cell receptor beta chains below, sequenced in a study of response to subunit inactivated influenza vaccine. TCRdb re-derived calls from the RT-PCR reads in MiXCR, one entry per CDR3 protein. The table lists roughly 630,000 distinct CDR3 sequences, 12% to 15% of them singletons. Sequences were derived from PBMCs from blood, sampled 14 to 15 days before vaccination. These receptors all come from a man aged 50 to 60 who received an inactivated influenza vaccine.

The chain recombines TRBV5-1 with TRBJ2-1; perhaps TRBD2 as D (5 bases). This CDR3 is 16 amino acids long. Trimming left V 0 bases short and J 1 base short, with 11 bases between. CDR1 SGHRS and CDR2 YFSETQ come from the germline V gene. Here the CDR3 DNA reads TGCGCCAGCAGCTTGGGTACCGGGGTTTCCTACAATGAGCAGTTCTTC. Translation: CASSLGTGVSYNEQFF. The whole variable domain, remainder taken from reference TRBV5-1 and TRBJ2-1, is KAGVTQTPRYLIKTRGQQVTLSCSPISGHRSVSWYQQTPGQGLQFLFEYFSETQRNKGNFPGRFSGRQFSNSRSEMNVSTLELGDSALYLCASSLGTGVSYNEQFFGPGTRLTVL.

This clonotype was detected a few times. The rearrangement joins TRBV20-1 to TRBJ2-3; 8 nucleotides align to TRBD2. From germline, CDR1 is DFQATT and CDR2 SNEGSKA (reference sequence). Germline trimming cut 3 bases from V and 6 bases from J; bases unmatched to any gene: 8. This CDR3 has 14 amino acids. CDR3 region: CSARGAGGWDTQYF. As DNA, the CDR3 is TGCAGTGCTAGGGGTGCGGGGGGATGGGATACGCAGTATTTT.

This clonotype was counted between two and nine times. The chain combines TRBV5-1 with TRBJ2-1; TRBD2 might be the D (6 bases). Per the germline V gene, CDR1 is SGHRS and CDR2 is YFSETQ. V was clipped by 4 bases and J by 2 bases, with 10 bases between them. The CDR3 length is 14 residues. CDR3: CASSGAGTYNEQFF. CDR3 in DNA: TGCGCCAGCAGCGGGGCGGGGACCTACAATGAGCAGTTCTTC.

The rearrangement uses TRBV11-2 and TRBJ2-1; 13 bases map to TRBD2. The V gene end was trimmed by 5 bases and the J gene end by 4 bases; junction bases not matched to a gene: 5. Germline V gene lookup returns CDR1 SGHAT and CDR2 FQNNGV. The CDR3 has 16 residues. The CDR3 sequence: CASSARTSGGYNEQFF. The DNA of the CDR3 is TGTGCCAGCAGCGCACGGACTAGCGGGGGATACAATGAGCAGTTCTTC. The entire variable domain, with the rest obtained from reference TRBV11-2 and TRBJ2-1, is as follows: EAGVAQSPRYKIIEKRQSVAFWCNPISGHATLYWYQQILGQGPKLLIQFQNNGVVDDSQLPKDRFSAERLKGVDSTLKIQPAKLEDSAVYLCASSARTSGGYNEQFFGPGTRLTVL.

V and J are TRBV10-3 and TRBJ2-2; no reliable D call. The CDR3 consists of 14 residues. V lost 3 bases to trimming and J lost 1 base, with 6 bases between them. In germline, CDR1 is ENHRY, CDR2 SYGVKD. CDR3 region: CAISEGGNTGELFF. The CDR3 nucleotides read TGTGCCATCAGTGAAGGCGGGAACACCGGGGAGCTGTTTTTT.

This clonotype was detected a few times. This chain connects TRBV12-3 or TRBV12-4 to TRBJ1-3; the D is unclear. Trimming stripped 3 bases from V and 1 base from J, with 7 bases between. This CDR3 has 14 residues. CDR3 region: CASSLRPSGNTIYF. As DNA, the CDR3 is TGTGCCAGCAGTTTGCGCCCATCTGGAAACACCATATATTTT.

This clonotype was counted ten times or more. The V gene is TRBV7-2, the J gene TRBJ2-3, with TRBD2 matching 9 bases. The trim removed 6 bases at V and 2 bases at J, leaving 12 bases unmatched. Germline-derived CDR1 and CDR2 are SGHTA and FQGNSA. The CDR3 sequence is 17 residues long. This chain's CDR3 is CASSPLDWTSDTDTQYF. For the CDR3, the DNA is TGTGCCAGCAGTCCCTTGGATTGGACTAGCGACACAGATACGCAGTATTTT.

The V call is TRBV5-8, the J call TRBJ2-3; D is possibly TRBD1 (5 bases). CDR1 and CDR2 (germline): SGHTS, YDEGEE. This CDR3 has 15 amino acids. The V end lost 2 bases, the J end lost 1 base, and 11 bases lay between the germline ends. CDR3 protein: CASSFGRVGTDTQYF. DNA of the CDR3: TGTGCCAGCAGCTTTGGCAGGGTGGGCACAGATACGCAGTATTTT.

This clonotype was picked up many times. The chain employs TRBV29-1 and TRBJ1-2; 8 positions agree with TRBD1. The V gene's germline CDR1 is SQVTM and CDR2 ANQGSEA. Trimming removed 4 bases from V and 1 base from J; junction bases left unmatched: 11. The CDR3 length is 16 residues. The CDR3 bases are TGCAGCGTTGTCGGACAGGGACCCAAACTTAACTATGGCTACACCTTC. Amino acids: CSVVGQGPKLNYGYTF.

The chain carries TRBV20-1 and TRBJ2-1, with TRBD2 identical over 9 bases. The CDR3 extends over 15 amino acids. V dropped 0 bases and J dropped 3; count of bases not matched to a gene: 3. The germline V gene has CDR1 DFQATT and CDR2 SNEGSKA (reference sequence). CDR3 sequence reads: CSARELAGFYNEQFF. CDR3 nucleotides: TGCAGTGCTAGAGAGCTAGCGGGATTCTACAATGAGCAGTTCTTC.

This clonotype was observed a few times. J is TRBJ2-5 and V is TRBV5-1, with TRBD1 identical over 10 bases. Germline values: CDR1 SGHRS, CDR2 YFSETQ. V was pared by 4 bases and J by 5 bases, with 5 bases of the junction left unmatched. CDR3 length: 14 amino acids. The chain's CDR3 is CASSLGTGDETQYF. For the CDR3, the DNA is TGCGCCAGCAGCCTGGGGACAGGGGACGAGACCCAGTACTTC. Full variable domain (remainder filled in from reference TRBV5-1 and TRBJ2-5): KAGVTQTPRYLIKTRGQQVTLSCSPISGHRSVSWYQQTPGQGLQFLFEYFSETQRNKGNFPGRFSGRQFSNSRSEMNVSTLELGDSALYLCASSLGTGDETQYFGPGTRLLVL.

This clonotype has only a few counts. CDR3 region: CASSSDRAFDSPLHF. CDR3 sequence (DNA): TGCGCCAGCAGCTCAGACAGGGCCTTCGATTCACCCCTCCACTTT. The chain recombines TRBV5-1 with TRBJ1-6, with 7 bases identical to TRBD1. In germline, CDR1 is SGHRS, CDR2 YFSETQ. The CDR3 contains 15 residues. V dropped 3 bases and J dropped 8; count of bases not matched to a gene: 8.

In its sample, this clonotype was seen a few times. V and J are TRBV6-1 and TRBJ2-5, with D perhaps being TRBD1 or TRBD2 (5 bases each). This CDR3 is 15 amino acids long. Germline CDR1 reads MNHNS; CDR2 reads SASEGT. V lost 7 bases, J lost 9 bases, and 24 bases lay in between. CDR3 sequence: CASKTNGGARGSQYF. In DNA form, the CDR3 reads TGTGCCAGCAAGACGAATGGGGGAGCCAGAGGGTCCCAGTACTTC.

The chain is built from TRBV12-3 or TRBV12-4 and TRBJ2-7; D call uncertain. This CDR3 is built from 13 residues. Between the trimmed V and J ends, which lost 3 bases and 0 bases, there was a span of 6 bases. The CDR3 reads CASSFSYSYEQYF. CDR3 nucleotides: TGTGCCAGCAGTTTTAGTTACTCCTACGAGCAGTACTTC.

This clonotype was seen more than once but under ten times. The V call is TRBV12-3 or TRBV12-4, the J call TRBJ2-5; 7 bases line up with TRBD1. V was clipped by 6 bases and J by 4 bases; unmatched bases: 8. This CDR3 has 14 residues. CDR3 sequence (DNA): TGTGCCAGCAGGACAGGGACAGATCGAGAGACCCAGTACTTC. Residues: CASRTGTDRETQYF.

Comments on this clonotype: Since a much larger clone is just one base distant, this may be a read error. The chain has TRBV20-1 and TRBJ2-3, with D possibly being TRBD2 (6 bases). V lost 5 bases, J lost 8 bases, and 32 bases lay in between. CDR1 is DFQATT and CDR2 is SNEGSKA in the germline V gene (reference sequence). The CDR3 consists of 18 residues. The CDR3 protein is CSAEYFPFSSALPGTQYF. The CDR3 DNA sequence: TGCAGTGCTGAGTACTTTCCCTTTTCTAGCGCTCTACCCGGTACGCAGTATTTT.

Only a few counts were recorded for this clonotype. V usage is TRBV9 and J usage is TRBJ2-2; TRBD2 matches at 10 bases. V dropped 1 base and J dropped 7; count of bases not matched to a gene: 4. In germline, CDR1 is SGDLS, CDR2 YYNGEE. The CDR3 extends over 15 amino acids. In DNA, the CDR3 is TGTGCCAGCAGCGTACTAGCGGGGGAATACGGGGAGCTGTTTTTT. Translation: CASSVLAGEYGELFF.

The J gene is TRBJ2-1, the V gene TRBV29-1, with 10 bases fitting TRBD1. Trimming took 4 bases from V and 6 from J; bases not matched to a gene: 6. The germline gives CDR1 SQVTM, CDR2 ANQGSEA. The CDR3 has 14 amino acids. CDR3 nucleotides: TGCAGCGTTGGTTACGGGACAGGGGTCAATGAGCAGTTCTTC. This sequence encodes CSVGYGTGVNEQFF.

This clonotype was counted between two and nine times. The CDR3 nucleotides read TGCAGTGCTAGAGTGGCAGGGAGGACTGAAGCTTTCTTT. It yields the protein CSARVAGRTEAFF. This chain links TRBV20-1 with TRBJ1-1; possibly TRBD1 for D (5 bases). Germline V gene lookup returns CDR1 DFQATT and CDR2 SNEGSKA (reference sequence). V lost 1 base and J 5 bases, leaving 11 bases between the germline ends. The CDR3 is 13 residues long.

This sequence joins TRBV10-3 and TRBJ2-3; D is possibly TRBD2 (6 bases). The germline V and J ends were trimmed by 6 bases and 3 bases, with 19 bases remaining between them. Germline V gene data show CDR1 as ENHRY and CDR2 as SYGVKD. This CDR3 contains 16 residues. The DNA for the CDR3 is TGTGCCATCAGCGCCGGGGGATCGGGCTCGACAGATACGCAGTATTTT. Encoded protein: CAISAGGSGSTDTQYF.

This clonotype was counted between two and nine times. In nucleotides, the CDR3 is TGTGCCAGCACCCCAGGGACGGATAGAACTGAAGCTTTCTTT. It translates to CASTPGTDRTEAFF. This sequence joins TRBV12-3 or TRBV12-4 and TRBJ1-1; the D gene is possibly TRBD1 (5 bases). Trimming took off 7 bases at V and 5 bases at J, with 17 bases between the two ends. This CDR3 has 14 residues.